The next 4 T cell receptor beta chains were all read from a single sample in a study of vaccination effects on CD4 cells after COVID-19. These receptors have no identified antigens. Viral peptide pools were used in the ViraFEST assay to expand antigen-specific CD4+ T cells, and sequencing came afterward. When more than 9 days of culture had elapsed, CD4+ T cells were isolated. This individual tested PCR-positive for SARS-CoV-2 infection between March and December 2020. Clones were read by immunoSEQ multiplex PCR, and TCRdb kept only the in-frame ones, dropping some. The table has 35,000 to 45,000 clones, roughly 69% seen once; the top ten hold about a sixth. This specimen consisted of CD4+ T cells from PBMCs cultured with HCoV-NL63 spike peptides, obtained before COVID-19 vaccination. Receptor source: a human donor who had a prior SARS-CoV-2 infection.

This rearrangement joins TRBV5-1 to TRBJ1-2; 9 bases map to TRBD1. CDR3 length: 14 residues. V gave up 0 bases and J gave up 3 bases; unmatched junction bases: 0. The germline gives CDR1 SGHRS, CDR2 YFSETQ. In nucleotides, the CDR3 is TGCGCCAGCAGCTTGGGGACAGGGGACTATGGCTACACCTTC. It specifies CASSLGTGDYGYTF.

This clone was detected only a few times. The V gene is TRBV19, the J gene TRBJ1-1, with 8 bases that match TRBD1. The CDR3 consists of 17 residues. Germline V gene data show CDR1 as LNHDA and CDR2 as SQIVND (reference sequence). The V gene end was trimmed by 5 bases and the J gene end by 2 bases; junction bases not matched to a gene: 13. CDR3 residues: CASSANAGQGFNTEAFF. In DNA, the CDR3 is TGTGCCAGTAGTGCTAACGCCGGACAGGGCTTCAACACTGAAGCTTTCTTT. The full variable domain, its missing parts supplied by reference TRBV19 and TRBJ1-1, is DGGITQSPKYLFRKEGQNVTLSCEQNLNHDAMYWYRQDPGQGLRLIYYSQIVNDFQKGDIAEGYSVSREKKESFPLTVTSAQKNPTAFYLCASSANAGQGFNTEAFFGQGTRLTVV.

This chain uses TRBV5-1 with TRBJ2-2, with D perhaps TRBD1 (5 bases). There are 14 residues in the CDR3. Per germline, CDR1 SGHRS and CDR2 YFSETQ. Trimming cost V 0 bases and J 6 bases, with 9 bases left between them. CDR3 DNA: TGCGCCAGCAGCTTGGAGGGCAGGGCCGGGGAGCTGTTTTTT. Translating gives CASSLEGRAGELFF.

The chain links TRBV9 to TRBJ2-2; possible D gene TRBD1, 6 bases. The CDR3 is made up of 16 amino acids. With 0 bases removed from V and 0 bases from J, the gap between germline ends came to 9 bases. Germline loops: CDR1 SGDLS, CDR2 YYNGEE. CDR3 coding DNA: TGTGCCAGCAGCGTAGGGCAGGGGACGAACACCGGGGAGCTGTTTTTT. Its protein product is CASSVGQGTNTGELFF.